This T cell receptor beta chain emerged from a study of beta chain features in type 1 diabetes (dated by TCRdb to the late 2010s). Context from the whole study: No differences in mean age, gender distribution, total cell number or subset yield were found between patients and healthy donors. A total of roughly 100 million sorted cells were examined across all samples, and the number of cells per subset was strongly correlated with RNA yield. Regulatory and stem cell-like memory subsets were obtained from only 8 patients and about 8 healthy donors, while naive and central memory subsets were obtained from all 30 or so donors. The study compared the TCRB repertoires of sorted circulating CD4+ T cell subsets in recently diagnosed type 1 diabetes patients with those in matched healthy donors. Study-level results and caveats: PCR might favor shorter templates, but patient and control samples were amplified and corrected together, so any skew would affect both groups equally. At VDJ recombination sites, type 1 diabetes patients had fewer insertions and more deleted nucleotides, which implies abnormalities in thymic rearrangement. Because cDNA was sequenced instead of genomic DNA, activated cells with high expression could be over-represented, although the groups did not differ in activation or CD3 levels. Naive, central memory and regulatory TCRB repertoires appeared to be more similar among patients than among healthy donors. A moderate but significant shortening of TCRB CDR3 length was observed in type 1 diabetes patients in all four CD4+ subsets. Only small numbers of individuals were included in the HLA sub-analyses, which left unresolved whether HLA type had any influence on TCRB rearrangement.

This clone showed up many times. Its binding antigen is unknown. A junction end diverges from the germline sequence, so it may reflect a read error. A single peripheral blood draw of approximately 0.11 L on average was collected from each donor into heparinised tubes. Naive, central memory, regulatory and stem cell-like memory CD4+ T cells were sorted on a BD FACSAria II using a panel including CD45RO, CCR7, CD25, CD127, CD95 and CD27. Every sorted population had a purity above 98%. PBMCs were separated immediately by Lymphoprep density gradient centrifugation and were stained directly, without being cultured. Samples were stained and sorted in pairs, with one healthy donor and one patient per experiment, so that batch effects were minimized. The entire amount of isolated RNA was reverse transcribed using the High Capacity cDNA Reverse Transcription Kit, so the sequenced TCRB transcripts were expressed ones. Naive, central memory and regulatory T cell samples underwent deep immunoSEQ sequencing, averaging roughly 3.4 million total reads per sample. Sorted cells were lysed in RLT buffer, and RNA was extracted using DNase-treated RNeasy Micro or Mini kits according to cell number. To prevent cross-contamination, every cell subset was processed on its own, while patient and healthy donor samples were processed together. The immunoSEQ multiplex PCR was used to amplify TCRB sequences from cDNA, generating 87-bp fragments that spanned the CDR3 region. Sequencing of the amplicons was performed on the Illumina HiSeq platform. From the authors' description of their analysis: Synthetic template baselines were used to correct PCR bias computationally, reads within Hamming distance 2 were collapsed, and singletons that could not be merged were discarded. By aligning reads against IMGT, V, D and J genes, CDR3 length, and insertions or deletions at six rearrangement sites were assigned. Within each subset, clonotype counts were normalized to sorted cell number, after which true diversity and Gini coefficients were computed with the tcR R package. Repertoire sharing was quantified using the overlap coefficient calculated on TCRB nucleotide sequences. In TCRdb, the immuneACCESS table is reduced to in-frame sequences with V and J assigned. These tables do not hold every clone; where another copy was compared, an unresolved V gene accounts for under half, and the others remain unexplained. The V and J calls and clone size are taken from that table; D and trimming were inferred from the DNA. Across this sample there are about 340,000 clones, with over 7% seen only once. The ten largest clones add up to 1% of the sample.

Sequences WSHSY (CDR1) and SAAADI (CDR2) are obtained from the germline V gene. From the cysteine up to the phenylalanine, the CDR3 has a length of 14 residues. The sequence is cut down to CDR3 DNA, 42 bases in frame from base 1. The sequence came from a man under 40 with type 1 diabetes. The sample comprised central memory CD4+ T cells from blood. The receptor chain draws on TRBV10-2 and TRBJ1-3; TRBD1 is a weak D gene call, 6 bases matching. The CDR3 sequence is CASSEWGHGNTIYF. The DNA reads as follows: TGCGCCAGCAGCGAGTGGGGACACGGAAACACCATATATTTT.